This T cell receptor (beta chain) was sequenced for a study of blood T cell repertoires in COVID-19. Living in under 30 US areas, the participants were between 18 and 89 years of age. Germline CDR1 MGHRA, CDR2 YSYEKL. V lost 4 bases to trimming and J lost 6 bases, with 6 bases between them. The length of the CDR3 is 12 residues. Study processing details: Nucleated cell counts were estimated from reference gene primer amplification. TCRdb's table, derived via immunoSEQ multiplex PCR, lists solely in-frame clones and lacks some. From that table come the V and J calls and clone size; the DNA was used to work out D and trimming. The table lists 110,000 to 150,000 clones, 80% to 85% of them singletons.

This rearrangement joins TRBV4-1 to TRBJ1-4; no reliable D call. The sequencing sample was made of PBMCs or T cells enriched from blood (not recorded which). The sequence derives from a man aged 40-49 years with acute COVID-19. The CDR3: CASSRAYEKLFF. CDR3 nucleotides: TGCGCCAGCAGCCGGGCCTATGAAAAACTGTTTTTT.